The clone carrying this TCR beta chain was counted between two and nine times. Antigen unknown. The study made its TCR cDNA through 5'RACE template switching. That step introduced a universal primer site along with UMIs. TCRdb analysed the 5' RACE reads with MiXCR anew, one entry per CDR3 protein. In the table there are roughly 300,000 distinct CDR3 sequences, roughly 7% of which are singletons. The sample belongs to a study of T cells after yellow fever vaccination. Study results and caveats: Weaker, the secondary response had a peak occurring faster, on day 5 versus 15. A limited proportion of clonotypes was detected within both the CD4 and CD8 compartments. Most clones from primary vaccination resurfaced after the booster (96% CD4, 75% to 90% CD8).

With V trimmed by 2 bases and J by 14 bases, 8 bases remained unmatched. Germline loops: CDR1 MDHEN, CDR2 SYDVKM. The CDR3 length is 13 residues. The input for sequencing was PBMCs, taken roughly 47 days after the first yellow fever vaccination. The chain joins TRBV28 to TRBJ1-1, with 10 bases matching TRBD1. This TCR came from a man aged 18 to 30 who received the YFV17D yellow fever vaccine. The DNA for the CDR3 is TGTGCCAGCAGTTTAATCTCGACAGGGGGCTGCTTCTTT. Translation gives CASSLISTGGCFF.